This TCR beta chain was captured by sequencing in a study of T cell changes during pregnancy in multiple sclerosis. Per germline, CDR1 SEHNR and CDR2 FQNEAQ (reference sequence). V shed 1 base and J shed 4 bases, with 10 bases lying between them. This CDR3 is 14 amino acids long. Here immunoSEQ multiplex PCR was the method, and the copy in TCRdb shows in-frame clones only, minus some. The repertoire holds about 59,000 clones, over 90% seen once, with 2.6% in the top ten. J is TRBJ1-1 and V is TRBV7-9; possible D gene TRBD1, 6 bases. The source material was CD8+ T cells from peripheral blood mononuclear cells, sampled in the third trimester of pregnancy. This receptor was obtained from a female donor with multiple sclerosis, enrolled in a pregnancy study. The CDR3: CASSLEGGGTEAFF. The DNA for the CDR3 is TGTGCCAGCAGCTTAGAGGGAGGGGGCACTGAAGCTTTCTTT.